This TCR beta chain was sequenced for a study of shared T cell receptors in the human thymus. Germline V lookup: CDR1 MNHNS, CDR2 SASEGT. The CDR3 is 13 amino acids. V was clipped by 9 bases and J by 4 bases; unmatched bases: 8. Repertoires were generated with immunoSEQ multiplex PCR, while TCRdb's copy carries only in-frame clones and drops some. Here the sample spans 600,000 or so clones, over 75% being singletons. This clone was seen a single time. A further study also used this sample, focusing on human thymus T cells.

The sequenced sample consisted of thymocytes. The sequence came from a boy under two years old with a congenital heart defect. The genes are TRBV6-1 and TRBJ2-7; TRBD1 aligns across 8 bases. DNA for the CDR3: TGTGCCAGTCTTCCGGGACAGGAATACGAGCAGTACTTC. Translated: CASLPGQEYEQYF.